This is a list of T cell receptor beta chains from one sample in a study of technical replicates of blood from a handful of donors. Method: immunoSEQ multiplex PCR; TCRdb's copy keeps in-frame clones and lacks some. The table records tens of thousands of clones, approximately 86% of them present only once. The sample consisted of PBMCs. The receptors originated from a human donor in good health. Some clones in this sample may be carry-over from other donors' samples. Both conserved end residues are part of each CDR3. The order of the fields is V gene, D gene, clone size, J gene, CDR3 length, CDR3 protein, CDR3 DNA. D genes are given only for firm matches. The size of a clone is reported for some rows only, either as once, few or many, or as a class for expanded clones.

V: TRBV29-1; D: TRBD2; size: .; J: TRBJ2-1; length: 14; CDR3: CSVEGTSGSYEQFF; DNA: TGCAGCGTTGAAGGGACTAGCGGGAGCTATGAGCAGTTCTTC
V: TRBV15; D: .; size: .; J: TRBJ2-1; length: 15; CDR3: CATSSRTSKYNEQFF; DNA: TGTGCCACCAGCAGTAGGACATCCAAATACAATGAGCAGTTCTTC
V: TRBV5-5; D: .; size: .; J: TRBJ1-6; length: 16; CDR3: CASSLELTWTASPLHF; DNA: TGTGCCAGCAGCTTGGAGCTTACGTGGACAGCCTCACCCCTCCACTTT
V: TRBV7-2; D: .; size: .; J: TRBJ1-3; length: 15; CDR3: CASRGGSRSGNTIYF; DNA: TGTGCCAGTAGGGGGGGCTCCCGCTCTGGAAACACCATATATTTT
V: TRBV7-9; D: TRBD1; size: .; J: TRBJ2-7; length: 15; CDR3: CASSLAGQGTYEQYF; DNA: TGTGCCAGCAGCTTAGCGGGACAGGGGACCTACGAGCAGTACTTC
V: TRBV5-4; D: .; size: .; J: TRBJ1-4; length: 13; CDR3: CASSLANNEKLFF; DNA: TGTGCCAGCAGCTTGGCCAATAATGAAAAACTGTTTTTT
V: TRBV4-1; D: .; size: .; J: TRBJ2-1; length: 12; CDR3: CASSQDVDEQFF; DNA: TGCGCCAGCAGCCAAGATGTCGATGAGCAGTTCTTC
V: TRBV7-9; D: .; size: .; J: TRBJ2-7; length: 12; CDR3: CASQSGAYEQYF; DNA: TGTGCCAGCCAGTCAGGGGCCTACGAGCAGTACTTC
V: TRBV19; D: .; size: .; J: TRBJ1-2; length: 14; CDR3: CASTRGGGYYGYTF; DNA: TGTGCCAGTACTAGGGGGGGAGGTTACTATGGCTACACCTTC
V: TRBV5-1; D: .; size: .; J: TRBJ2-7; length: 13; CDR3: CASSLGGGNEQYF; DNA: TGCGCCAGCAGCTTGGGTGGCGGGAACGAGCAGTACTTC
V: TRBV9; D: TRBD1; size: .; J: TRBJ2-2; length: 15; CDR3: CASSTGTGKAGELFF; DNA: TGTGCCAGCAGCACCGGGACAGGGAAGGCCGGGGAGCTGTTTTTT
V: TRBV4-2; D: .; size: .; J: TRBJ2-5; length: 15; CDR3: CASSQGVGRSETQYF; DNA: TGTGCCAGCAGCCAAGGTGTGGGCCGGTCAGAGACCCAGTACTTC
V: TRBV6-4; D: TRBD1; size: .; J: TRBJ1-6; length: 14; CDR3: CASSQQGVGSPLHF; DNA: TGTGCCAGCAGTCAACAGGGGGTCGGTTCACCCCTCCACTTT
V: TRBV30; D: .; size: .; J: TRBJ1-1; length: 11; CDR3: CAWTTFTEAFF; DNA: TGTGCCTGGACTACGTTCACTGAAGCTTTCTTT
V: TRBV4-2; D: .; size: .; J: TRBJ2-7; length: 13; CDR3: CASSPQVGNEQYF; DNA: TGTGCCAGCAGCCCGCAGGTCGGAAACGAGCAGTACTTC
V: TRBV6-1; D: .; size: .; J: TRBJ1-5; length: 16; CDR3: CASSEAALNSNQPQHF; DNA: TGTGCCAGCAGTGAGGCGGCACTGAATAGCAATCAGCCCCAGCATTTT
V: TRBV11-2; D: .; size: .; J: TRBJ1-1; length: 13; CDR3: CASSLEQDPEAFF; DNA: TGTGCCAGCAGCTTAGAACAGGACCCCGAAGCTTTCTTT
V: TRBV5-1; D: TRBD1; size: .; J: TRBJ2-7; length: 14; CDR3: CASSTGTGSYEQYF; DNA: TGCGCCAGCAGCACCGGGACAGGGTCCTACGAGCAGTACTTC
V: TRBV7-2; D: .; size: .; J: TRBJ2-7; length: 15; CDR3: CASSLEGGASYEQYF; DNA: TGTGCCAGCAGCTTAGAAGGGGGGGCCTCCTACGAGCAGTACTTC
V: TRBV2; D: .; size: .; J: TRBJ1-5; length: 18; CDR3: CASSENVRLSGSNQPQHF; DNA: TGTGCCAGCAGTGAGAACGTCAGGCTAAGTGGGAGCAATCAGCCCCAGCATTTT
V: TRBV7-9; D: TRBD1; size: once; J: TRBJ2-6; length: 18; CDR3: CASTPGQGVISGANVLTF; DNA: TGTGCCAGCACCCCCGGACAGGGAGTTATCTCTGGGGCCAACGTCCTGACTTTC
V: TRBV15; D: TRBD2; size: once; J: TRBJ2-1; length: 17; CDR3: CATSRERTSGRSGEQFF; DNA: TGTGCCACCAGCAGAGAACGGACTAGCGGGAGGAGTGGGGAGCAGTTCTTC
V: TRBV5-6; D: .; size: .; J: TRBJ2-7; length: 16; CDR3: CASSFFGAGWAYEQYF; DNA: TGTGCCAGCAGCTTCTTCGGAGCCGGATGGGCCTACGAGCAGTACTTC
V: TRBV7-2; D: TRBD2; size: .; J: TRBJ2-5; length: 16; CDR3: CASSPPRLAGVETQYF; DNA: TGTGCCAGCAGCCCCCCCCGACTAGCGGGAGTGGAGACCCAGTACTTC
V: TRBV7-2; D: .; size: .; J: TRBJ2-5; length: 12; CDR3: CASSLDFGTQYF; DNA: TGTGCCAGCAGCTTAGATTTCGGGACCCAGTACTTC
V: TRBV29-1; D: .; size: .; J: TRBJ2-7; length: 13; CDR3: CRGGPRLTYEQYF; DNA: TGCAGGGGCGGGCCGCGGTTGACCTACGAGCAGTACTTC
V: TRBV4-1; D: .; size: .; J: TRBJ1-1; length: 15; CDR3: CASSPLGGMNTEAFF; DNA: TGCGCCAGCAGCCCCTTGGGGGGGATGAACACTGAAGCTTTCTTT
V: TRBV7-2; D: .; size: .; J: TRBJ2-5; length: 15; CDR3: CASSLTVRDKETQYF; DNA: TGTGCCAGCAGCTTAACGGTTCGGGATAAAGAGACCCAGTACTTC
V: TRBV10-1; D: .; size: .; J: TRBJ2-1; length: 12; CDR3: CASFGSYNEQFF; DNA: TGCGCCAGCTTCGGCTCCTACAATGAGCAGTTCTTC
V: TRBV5-4; D: TRBD1; size: .; J: TRBJ2-7; length: 14; CDR3: CASSSGQGAYEQYF; DNA: TGTGCCAGCAGCTCCGGACAGGGGGCTTACGAGCAGTACTTC
V: TRBV5-1; D: .; size: .; J: TRBJ1-2; length: 11; CDR3: CASSSFYGYTF; DNA: TGCGCCAGCAGCTCTTTCTATGGCTACACCTTC
V: TRBV5-1; D: TRBD1; size: .; J: TRBJ2-7; length: 14; CDR3: CASRSGTGSLEQYF; DNA: TGCGCCAGCAGATCCGGGACAGGGTCTCTCGAGCAGTACTTC
V: TRBV4-3; D: TRBD1; size: .; J: TRBJ2-7; length: 15; CDR3: CASSQDPGGGYEQYF; DNA: TGCGCCAGCAGCCAAGATCCAGGGGGTGGCTACGAGCAGTACTTC
V: TRBV7-7; D: TRBD2; size: .; J: TRBJ2-2; length: 15; CDR3: CASSLGREGTGELFF; DNA: TGTGCCAGCAGCTTAGGGCGGGAGGGGACCGGGGAGCTGTTTTTT
V: TRBV29-1; D: .; size: .; J: TRBJ2-3; length: 15; CDR3: CSVDGTPTSTDTQYF; DNA: TGCAGCGTTGACGGGACACCCACTAGCACAGATACGCAGTATTTT
V: TRBV19; D: TRBD1; size: .; J: TRBJ1-1; length: 15; CDR3: CASSIGGTGQTEAFF; DNA: TGTGCCAGTAGTATTGGTGGGACAGGGCAAACTGAAGCTTTCTTT
V: TRBV6-1; D: .; size: .; J: TRBJ2-1; length: 15; CDR3: CASSESAGSYNEQFF; DNA: TGTGCCAGCAGTGAATCAGCCGGGAGCTACAATGAGCAGTTCTTC
V: TRBV21-1; D: .; size: .; J: TRBJ1-1; length: 15; CDR3: CASRIRDRENTEAFF; DNA: TGTGCCAGCAGAATCCGGGACAGAGAGAACACTGAAGCTTTCTTT
V: TRBV14; D: TRBD1; size: .; J: TRBJ1-1; length: 15; CDR3: CASSRKTGVNTEAFF; DNA: TGTGCCAGCAGCCGAAAGACAGGGGTGAACACTGAAGCTTTCTTT
V: TRBV7-9; D: TRBD1; size: .; J: TRBJ2-5; length: 18; CDR3: CASSPGTGGDSGQETQYF; DNA: TGTGCCAGCAGCCCCGGGACAGGGGGCGATTCGGGACAAGAGACCCAGTACTTC
V: TRBV6-1; D: TRBD1; size: few; J: TRBJ1-2; length: 15; CDR3: CASSVQGAANYGYTF; DNA: TGTGCCAGCAGTGTGCAGGGGGCGGCTAACTATGGCTACACCTTC
V: TRBV30; D: TRBD1; size: .; J: TRBJ1-5; length: 15; CDR3: CAWSTPRTGGQPQHF; DNA: TGTGCCTGGAGTACCCCACGGACAGGGGGTCAGCCCCAGCATTTT
V: TRBV7-2; D: TRBD2; size: .; J: TRBJ2-7; length: 14; CDR3: CASRRLAGGYEQYF; DNA: TGTGCCAGCAGGCGACTAGCGGGAGGTTACGAGCAGTACTTC
V: TRBV10-3; D: .; size: .; J: TRBJ1-2; length: 13; CDR3: CAISTEANYGYTF; DNA: TGTGCCATTTCGACAGAAGCTAACTATGGCTACACCTTC
V: TRBV10-3; D: TRBD2; size: .; J: TRBJ2-1; length: 13; CDR3: CATTWGGDNEQFF; DNA: TGTGCCACAACATGGGGGGGGGACAATGAGCAGTTCTTC
V: TRBV7-9; D: .; size: .; J: TRBJ2-1; length: 17; CDR3: CASSLELDISSYNEQFF; DNA: TGTGCCAGCAGCTTAGAACTAGACATCAGCTCCTACAATGAGCAGTTCTTC
V: TRBV9; D: .; size: .; J: TRBJ2-7; length: 16; CDR3: CASSSPGPAGYHEQYF; DNA: TGTGCCAGCAGCTCTCCCGGACCAGCAGGGTACCACGAGCAGTACTTC
V: TRBV29-1; D: .; size: .; J: TRBJ2-1; length: 12; CDR3: CSVVASVNEQFF; DNA: TGCAGCGTTGTGGCTAGTGTCAATGAGCAGTTCTTC
V: TRBV2; D: .; size: .; J: TRBJ2-1; length: 16; CDR3: CASSEPSVHPGNEQFF; DNA: TGTGCCAGCAGTGAGCCTAGCGTCCACCCTGGGAATGAGCAGTTCTTC
V: TRBV5-1; D: .; size: once; J: TRBJ1-1; length: 15; CDR3: CASSSGGRLNTEAFF; DNA: TGCGCCAGCAGCTCTGGAGGGCGGTTGAACACTGAAGCTTTCTTT
V: TRBV7-9; D: .; size: .; J: TRBJ2-5; length: 13; CDR3: CASSRGGQETQYF; DNA: TGTGCCAGCAGCCGGGGAGGCCAAGAGACCCAGTACTTC
V: TRBV29-1; D: TRBD1; size: .; J: TRBJ1-2; length: 12; CDR3: CSVPYRQGGYTF; DNA: TGCAGCGTGCCCTACCGACAGGGTGGCTACACCTTC
V: TRBV7-6; D: .; size: .; J: TRBJ2-5; length: 15; CDR3: CASSTRGGVGETQYF; DNA: TGTGCCAGCAGCACCCGTGGGGGCGTTGGGGAGACCCAGTACTTC
V: TRBV11-3; D: .; size: once; J: TRBJ1-1; length: 13; CDR3: CASSFALNTEAFF; DNA: TGTGCCAGCAGCTTCGCGTTGAACACTGAAGCTTTCTTT
V: TRBV19; D: TRBD2; size: .; J: TRBJ2-2; length: 22; CDR3: CASTHFGPPGLAGGPDTGELFF; DNA: TGTGCCAGTACCCACTTCGGGCCACCGGGACTAGCGGGGGGGCCCGACACCGGGGAGCTGTTTTTT
V: TRBV7-2; D: .; size: once; J: TRBJ2-5; length: 13; CDR3: CASSFRVEETQYF; DNA: TGTGCCAGCAGCTTCAGGGTAGAAGAGACCCAGTACTTC
V: TRBV4-1; D: TRBD2; size: .; J: TRBJ2-1; length: 16; CDR3: CASSQKTSGTYNEQFF; DNA: TGCGCCAGCAGCCAAAAGACTAGCGGAACATACAATGAGCAGTTCTTC
V: TRBV5-1; D: .; size: .; J: TRBJ1-3; length: 16; CDR3: CASSLVAGGTGNTIYF; DNA: TGCGCCAGCAGCTTGGTTGCGGGGGGAACTGGAAACACCATATATTTT